This TCR beta chain was observed in a study of blood T cell repertoires in COVID-19. Study details: Sample material is recorded as cDNA or gDNA derived from T cells, B-cell-depleted T cells, or PBMCs.

The germline CDR1 and CDR2 sequences are SGHRS and YFSETQ. This CDR3 is 13 amino acids long. V was cut by 2 bases and J by 5 bases, with 10 bases left in between. Assay used: immunoSEQ multiplex PCR; TCRdb lists only in-frame clones, some missing. The data show just over 300,000 clones, with roughly 86% seen just once and approximately 2% held by the top ten. Material: peripheral blood. The clonotype originates from a woman under 40 with COVID-19, enrolled during active disease. The chain links TRBV5-1 to TRBJ1-1; no reliable D call. The CDR3 spells CASSFRVATEAFF. The CDR3 coding sequence is TGCGCCAGCAGCTTCCGGGTTGCGACTGAAGCTTTCTTT.